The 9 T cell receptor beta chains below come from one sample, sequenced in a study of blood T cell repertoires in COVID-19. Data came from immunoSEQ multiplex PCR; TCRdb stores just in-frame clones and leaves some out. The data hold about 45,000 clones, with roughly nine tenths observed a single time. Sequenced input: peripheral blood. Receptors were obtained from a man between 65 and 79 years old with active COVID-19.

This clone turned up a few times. For the CDR3, the DNA is TGTGCCAGCACCCTCTGGGGGCGGGCCACAGATACGCAGTATTTT. Amino acids: CASTLWGRATDTQYF. The chain employs TRBV7-8 and TRBJ2-3, with D possibly matching TRBD1 (6 bases). The CDR3 has 15 residues. With 7 bases removed from V and 2 bases from J, the gap between germline ends came to 16 bases. The germline V gene has CDR1 SGHVS and CDR2 FQNEAQ. The full variable domain, its missing parts supplied by reference TRBV7-8 and TRBJ2-3, is GAGVSQSPRYKVAKRGQDVALRCDPISGHVSLFWYQQALGQGPEFLTYFQNEAQLDKSGLPSDRFFAERPEGSVSTLKIQRTQQEDSAVYLCASTLWGRATDTQYFGPGTRLTVL.

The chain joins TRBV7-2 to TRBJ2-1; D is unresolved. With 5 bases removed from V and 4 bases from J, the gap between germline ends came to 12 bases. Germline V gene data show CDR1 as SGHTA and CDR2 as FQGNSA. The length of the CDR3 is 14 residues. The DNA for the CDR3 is TGTGCCAGCAGCCCGCTGCTAAGTTACAATGAGCAGTTCTTC. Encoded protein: CASSPLLSYNEQFF.

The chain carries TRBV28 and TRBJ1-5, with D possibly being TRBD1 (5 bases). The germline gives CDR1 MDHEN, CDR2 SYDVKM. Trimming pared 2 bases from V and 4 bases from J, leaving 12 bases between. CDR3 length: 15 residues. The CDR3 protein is CASSLGGGKNQPQHF. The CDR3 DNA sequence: TGTGCCAGCAGTTTAGGGGGAGGTAAAAATCAGCCCCAGCATTTT.

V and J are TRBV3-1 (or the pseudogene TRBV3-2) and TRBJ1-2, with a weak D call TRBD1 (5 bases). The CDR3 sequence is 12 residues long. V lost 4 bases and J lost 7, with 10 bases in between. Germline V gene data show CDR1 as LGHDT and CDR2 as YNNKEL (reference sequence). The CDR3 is CASSLSRGGYTF. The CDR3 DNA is TGTGCCAGCAGCCTATCAAGGGGTGGCTACACCTTC.

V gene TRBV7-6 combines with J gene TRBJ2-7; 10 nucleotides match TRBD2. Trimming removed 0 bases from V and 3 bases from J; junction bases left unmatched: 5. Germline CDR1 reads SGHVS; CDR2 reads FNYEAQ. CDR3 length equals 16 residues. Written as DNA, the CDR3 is TGTGCCAGCAGCTTAGCCGGTTCTAGCGGGGGCTACGAGCAGTACTTC. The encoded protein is CASSLAGSSGGYEQYF.

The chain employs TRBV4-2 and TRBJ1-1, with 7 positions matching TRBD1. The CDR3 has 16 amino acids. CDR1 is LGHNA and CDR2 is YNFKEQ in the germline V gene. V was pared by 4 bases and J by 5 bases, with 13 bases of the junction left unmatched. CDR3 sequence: CASSLRREGAVTEAFF. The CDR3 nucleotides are TGTGCCAGCAGCCTCCGGCGAGAGGGGGCAGTGACTGAAGCTTTCTTT.

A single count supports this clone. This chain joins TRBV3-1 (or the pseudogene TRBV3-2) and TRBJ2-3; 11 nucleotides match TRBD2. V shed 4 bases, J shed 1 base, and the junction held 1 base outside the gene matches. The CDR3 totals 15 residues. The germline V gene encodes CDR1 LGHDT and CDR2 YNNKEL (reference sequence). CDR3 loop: CASSLLAGGTDTQYF. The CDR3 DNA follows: TGTGCCAGCAGCCTACTAGCGGGGGGCACAGATACGCAGTATTTT.

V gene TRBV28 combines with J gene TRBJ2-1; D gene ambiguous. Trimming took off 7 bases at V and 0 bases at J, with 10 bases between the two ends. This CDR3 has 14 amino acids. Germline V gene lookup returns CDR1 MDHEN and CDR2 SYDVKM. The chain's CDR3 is CASTTSSSYNEQFF. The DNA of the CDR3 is TGTGCCAGCACCACTTCGAGCTCCTACAATGAGCAGTTCTTC.

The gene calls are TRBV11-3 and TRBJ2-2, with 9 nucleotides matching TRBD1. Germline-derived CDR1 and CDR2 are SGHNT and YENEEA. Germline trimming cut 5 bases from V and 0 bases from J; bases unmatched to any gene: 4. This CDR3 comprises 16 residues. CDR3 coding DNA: TGTGCCAGCAGCGAGGGACAGGGTTCGAACACCGGGGAGCTGTTTTTT. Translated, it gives CASSEGQGSNTGELFF.